A selection of T cell receptor beta chains follows, all from one sample in a study of OX40 agonist ivuxolimab in advanced cancers. Sequencing used immunoSEQ multiplex PCR; TCRdb keeps in-frame clones, though not all of them. The repertoire has roughly 60,000 clones, roughly 84% of them found once; the top ten carry about 4.5%. The material was CD4+ or CD8+ T cells sorted from blood, obtained in a trial of the OX40 agonist ivuxolimab. These receptors all come from an adult with an advanced solid tumor such as melanoma, head and neck, liver or kidney cancer. The CDR3 runs from the conserved cysteine through the conserved F or W. A D gene is named only where the DNA matches it firmly. Clone size is shown for a subset of rows, as once, few, many or a class of expanded clone.

>TRBD1|TRBJ2-7|TRBV6-5|.|14
CASSPGTGVYEQYF
TGTGCCAGCAGTCCCGGGACAGGGGTGTACGAGCAGTACTTC
>TRBD1|TRBJ2-2|TRBV2|.|15
CASSQGAVTTGELFF
TGTGCCAGCAGTCAGGGGGCAGTAACCACCGGGGAGCTGTTTTTT
>TRBD1|TRBJ2-2|TRBV18|.|15
CASSPDRGLSGELFF
TGTGCCAGCTCACCGGACAGGGGGCTATCGGGGGAGCTGTTTTTT
>.|TRBJ1-3|TRBV6-1|.|15
CASSEGPDPGNTIYF
TGTGCCAGCAGTGAAGGTCCGGACCCTGGAAACACCATATATTTT
>.|TRBJ1-3|TRBV12-5|.|14
CASGTGTTGNTIYF
TGTGCTAGTGGTACTGGGACGACTGGAAACACCATATATTTT
>TRBD1|TRBJ2-1|TRBV19|.|15
CASSIGGSGGLEQFF
TGTGCCAGTAGTATCGGAGGGTCAGGGGGCCTTGAGCAGTTCTTC
>.|TRBJ2-7|TRBV10-1|.|14
CASSPRFDSYEQYF
TGCGCCAGCAGTCCCCGGTTCGATTCCTACGAGCAGTACTTC
>.|TRBJ2-2|TRBV2|.|13
CASSVGGPGELFF
TGTGCCAGCAGTGTCGGGGGTCCCGGGGAGCTGTTTTTT
>.|TRBJ1-1|TRBV7-3|.|13
CASSLAKGREAFF
TGTGCCAGCAGCTTAGCCAAGGGGAGGGAAGCTTTCTTT
>.|TRBJ1-3|TRBV4-1|.|15
CASRRDGTSGNTIYF
TGCGCCAGCCGACGGGACGGAACCTCTGGAAACACCATATATTTT
>.|TRBJ1-5|TRBV19|.|13
CASSWDSNQPQHF
TGTGCCAGTAGTTGGGATAGCAATCAGCCCCAGCATTTT
>TRBD1|TRBJ1-5|TRBV6-6|.|15
CASSLTGGAGQPQHF
TGTGCCAGCAGCCTGACAGGGGGCGCGGGTCAGCCCCAGCATTTT
>.|TRBJ1-6|TRBV5-4|.|14
CASSVYQSNSPLHF
TGTGCCAGCAGCGTATACCAGAGCAATTCACCCCTCCACTTT
>TRBD2|TRBJ2-1|TRBV5-5|.|16
CASSHSSGSSYNEQFF
TGTGCCAGCAGCCATAGTAGCGGGAGCTCCTACAATGAGCAGTTCTTC
>.|TRBJ2-7|TRBV5-4|.|16
CASSFGDKRTNYEQYF
TGTGCCAGCAGCTTTGGGGATAAGAGGACTAACTACGAGCAGTACTTC
>.|TRBJ2-1|TRBV11-3|.|15
CASSSDPGTYNEQFF
TGTGCCAGCAGCTCAGACCCAGGGACCTACAATGAGCAGTTCTTC
>.|TRBJ2-7|TRBV6-5|.|14
CASSQGPSSYEQYF
TGTGCCAGCAGTCAGGGACCGAGCTCCTACGAGCAGTACTTC
>TRBD2|TRBJ2-3|TRBV19|.|15
CASSNSGRNTDTQYF
TGTGCCAGTAGTAATAGCGGGAGGAACACAGATACGCAGTATTTT
>.|TRBJ2-7|TRBV6-5|.|14
CASSQSGLPYEQYF
TGTGCCAGCAGTCAATCGGGACTCCCCTACGAGCAGTACTTC
>TRBD2|TRBJ2-7|TRBV5-1|.|19
CASSLAVPRTSVKTYEQYF
TGCGCCAGCAGCTTGGCCGTTCCCCGGACTAGCGTAAAAACCTACGAGCAGTACTTC
>.|TRBJ2-7|TRBV11-2|few|12
CASSFGFYEQYF
TGTGCCAGCAGCTTCGGGTTTTACGAGCAGTACTTC
>TRBD2|TRBJ2-1|TRBV10-2|.|19
CASEGTSGSLFGGYNEQFF
TGCGCCAGCGAAGGGACTAGCGGGAGTCTCTTTGGGGGATACAATGAGCAGTTCTTC
>.|TRBJ2-7|TRBV28|.|11
CASRRFHEQYF
TGTGCCAGCAGAAGGTTCCACGAGCAGTACTTC
>.|TRBJ1-1|TRBV5-1|few|15
CASSLARGMNTEAFF
TGCGCCAGCAGCTTGGCCCGGGGTATGAACACTGAAGCTTTCTTT
>.|TRBJ1-3|TRBV14|.|13
CASSQGALNTIYF
TGTGCCAGCAGCCAAGGAGCCCTTAACACCATATATTTT
>.|TRBJ1-1|TRBV7-9|.|11
CASLKHTEAFF
TGTGCCAGCCTGAAGCACACTGAAGCTTTCTTT
>TRBD2|TRBJ2-1|TRBV7-3|.|15
CASSLTAAGGNEQFF
TGTGCCAGCAGCTTAACGGCCGCGGGAGGGAATGAGCAGTTCTTC
>.|TRBJ2-6|TRBV6-5|.|15
CASSPAGFGANVLTF
TGTGCCAGCAGTCCGGCGGGGTTTGGGGCCAACGTCCTGACTTTC
>.|TRBJ2-3|TRBV7-9|.|14
CASSSRTATDTQYF
TGTGCCAGCAGCTCCCGGACAGCCACAGATACGCAGTATTTT
>TRBD1|TRBJ2-7|TRBV18|.|12
CASGQGVYEQYF
TGTGCCAGCGGGCAGGGGGTCTACGAGCAGTACTTC
>.|TRBJ2-7|TRBV5-6|.|13
CASSLPGVGEQYF
TGTGCCAGCAGCTTACCTGGGGTTGGGGAGCAGTACTTC
>.|TRBJ1-4|TRBV6-1|.|15
CASSEGWGKGEKLFF
TGTGCCAGCAGTGAAGGATGGGGGAAAGGAGAAAAACTGTTTTTT
>.|TRBJ1-1|TRBV7-7|.|13
CASSLDGHTEAFF
TGTGCTAGCAGCTTAGACGGACACACTGAAGCTTTCTTT
>TRBD2|TRBJ2-3|TRBV5-4|.|17
CASSLMWPSGITDTQYF
TGTGCCAGCAGCTTAATGTGGCCTAGCGGAATCACAGATACGCAGTATTTT
>.|TRBJ2-2|TRBV4-1|once|15
CASSQRGSDTGELFF
TGCGCCAGCAGCCAGAGGGGTTCGGACACCGGGGAGCTGTTTTTT
>TRBD2|TRBJ2-7|TRBV4-1|.|16
CASSQSIAGLTYEQYF
TGCGCCAGCAGCCAGTCCATAGCGGGCCTCACCTACGAGCAGTACTTC
>.|TRBJ1-2|TRBV9|.|16
CASSVDPPGGGYGYTF
TGTGCCAGCAGCGTCGACCCCCCCGGGGGGGGCTATGGCTACACCTTC
>TRBD2|TRBJ2-3|TRBV6-5|.|15
CASRPSGGGTDTQYF
TGTGCCAGCAGGCCTAGCGGGGGGGGCACAGATACGCAGTATTTT
>.|TRBJ1-6|TRBV19|few|15
CASSAQLEGNSPLHF
TGTGCCAGTAGCGCCCAGCTAGAGGGAAATTCACCCCTCCACTTT
>TRBD2|TRBJ2-7|TRBV19|.|14
CASSGRGASYEQYF
TGTGCCAGTAGTGGGAGGGGAGCTTCCTACGAGCAGTACTTC
>.|TRBJ2-6|TRBV4-1|.|15
CASSRQDSGANVLTF
TGCGCCAGCAGCCGACAGGACTCTGGGGCCAACGTCCTGACTTTC
>TRBD1|TRBJ1-6|TRBV19|once|15
CASRGLSGGDSPLHF
TGTGCCAGTAGAGGACTGTCAGGGGGCGATTCACCCCTCCACTTT
>TRBD1|TRBJ2-7|TRBV7-6|.|16
CASSSRDRTGSYEQYF
TGTGCCAGCAGCTCAAGAGATAGGACAGGGTCCTACGAGCAGTACTTC
>TRBD1|TRBJ2-2|TRBV19|.|13
CASSRQGTGELFF
TGTGCCAGTAGTCGACAGGGGACCGGGGAGCTGTTTTTT
>.|TRBJ2-7|TRBV6-5|.|15
CASSYPGSSSYEQYF
TGTGCCAGCAGTTACCCAGGATCAAGCTCCTACGAGCAGTACTTC
>.|TRBJ1-1|TRBV6-5|.|13
CASSYFFGAEAFF
TGTGCCAGCAGTTATTTCTTCGGCGCTGAAGCTTTCTTT
>.|TRBJ2-1|TRBV4-2|.|12
CASSPSGVEQFF
TGTGCCAGCAGCCCTTCGGGAGTTGAGCAGTTCTTC
>TRBD2|TRBJ2-1|TRBV19|.|14
CASSIGGGPGEQFF
TGTGCCAGTAGTATTGGGGGAGGGCCTGGTGAGCAGTTCTTC
>TRBD1|TRBJ2-1|TRBV7-9|.|16
CASSAPRAQGRDEQFF
TGTGCCAGCAGTGCCCCCAGGGCACAGGGGAGAGATGAGCAGTTCTTC
>TRBD2|TRBJ2-5|TRBV19|.|14
CASASGGAQETQYF
TGTGCCAGCGCTAGCGGGGGGGCGCAAGAGACCCAGTACTTC
>TRBD1|TRBJ2-2|TRBV5-1|.|20
CASSLEGAGYAGRGTGELFF
TGCGCCAGCAGCTTGGAGGGGGCAGGTTACGCGGGTCGTGGCACCGGGGAGCTGTTTTTT
>.|TRBJ2-3|TRBV7-3|.|15
CASSLTGEHADTQYF
TGTGCCAGCAGCTTAACGGGGGAGCACGCAGATACGCAGTATTTT